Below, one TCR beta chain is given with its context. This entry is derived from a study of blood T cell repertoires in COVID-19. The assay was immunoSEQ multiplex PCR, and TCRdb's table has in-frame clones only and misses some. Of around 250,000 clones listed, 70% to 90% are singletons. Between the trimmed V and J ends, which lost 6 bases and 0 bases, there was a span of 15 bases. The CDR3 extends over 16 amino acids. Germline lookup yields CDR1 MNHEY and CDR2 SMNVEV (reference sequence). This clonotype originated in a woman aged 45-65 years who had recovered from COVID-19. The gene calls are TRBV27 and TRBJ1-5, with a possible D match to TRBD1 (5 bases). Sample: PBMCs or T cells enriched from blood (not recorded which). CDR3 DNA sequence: TGTGCCAGCAGCGCCCTGGGACTGACTAGCAATCAGCCCCAGCATTTT. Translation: CASSALGLTSNQPQHF.